The sequence of this T cell receptor (beta chain) was determined in a study of a mutant IDH1 vaccine in newly diagnosed glioma. Overall study: Earlier treatment was radiotherapy, temozolomide, or both, with most getting both. General study points: Across multiple MHC alleles, 93.3% of patients had vaccine-induced responses.

The sample's time point: baseline, week 1 (first vaccination visit). Treatment reported: pre-vaccination baseline after standard-of-care therapy. Clones were sequenced by immunoSEQ multiplex PCR, and TCRdb holds only the in-frame ones, with some missing. The sample comprises 30,000 or so clones, 75% to 90% of which are singletons, and roughly 4.4% rests with the top ten. CDR3 size: 19 residues. Germline V gene sequence: CDR1 MNHEY, CDR2 SMNVEV (reference sequence). V dropped 1 base and J dropped 1; count of bases not matched to a gene: 15. Only one count was recorded for this clone. Its antigen is not identified.

This receptor was taken from a woman aged 40 to 50 with glioma. This chain connects TRBV27 to TRBJ1-1; 7 bases align to TRBD1. Sequenced here: PBMCs, sampled from a glioma patient treated with radiotherapy, temozolomide or both. CDR3 loop: CASSLLSGGDWIPNTEAFF. The CDR3 nucleotides are TGTGCCAGCAGTTTATTGTCAGGGGGGGATTGGATACCGAACACTGAAGCTTTCTTT.